This T cell receptor beta chain was captured by sequencing in a study of CD8 T cells in Susac syndrome. RNA was extracted with the RNeasy kit, and a quantity of about 0.45 to 1 ug was reverse transcribed using random hexamers. From the immunoSEQ multiplex PCR reads, TCRdb called clonotypes with MiXCR, one entry per CDR3 protein. The top ten clones hold 0.1% of a sample with some 180,000 distinct CDR3 sequences, roughly 94% of them seen once. Germline CDR1 SNHLY, CDR2 FYNNEI. The CDR3 covers 13 residues. V was clipped by 11 bases and J by 8 bases; unmatched bases: 4. The receptor was derived from a human donor in good health. The sample comprised CD4+ T cells from PBMCs. This chain links TRBV2 with TRBJ2-2, with 14 nucleotides matching TRBD2. CDR3 DNA sequence: TGTGCCGGGACTAGCGGGAGATTTGGGGAGCTGTTTTTT. This gives the protein CAGTSGRFGELFF.